The 23 T cell receptor beta chains presented below share a single source sample, sequenced in a study of T cell responses to AZD1222 COVID-19 vaccine. Only in-frame clones appear in the TCRdb table, and some are missing; sequencing was by immunoSEQ multiplex PCR. The sample lists 150,000 or so clones; around 90% were seen once. Source: peripheral blood, taken on day 0 of AZD1222 vaccination. These receptors all come from an adult in good health.

The V and J genes are TRBV7-9 and TRBJ1-1; D perhaps matches TRBD1 (6 bases). Germline V CDR1 and CDR2: SEHNR, FQNEAQ (reference sequence). There are 15 residues in the CDR3. The V and J ends lost 3 bases and 2 bases respectively, with 13 bases between them. CDR3 DNA sequence: TGTGCCAGCAGCTTCAGACAGGCCGTCAACACTGAAGCTTTCTTT. Amino acids: CASSFRQAVNTEAFF.

V is TRBV7-9 and J is TRBJ1-1; D is undetermined. Germline CDR1 is SEHNR and CDR2 is FQNEAQ (reference sequence). V lost 1 base to trimming and J lost 10 bases, with 7 bases between them. This CDR3 has 11 residues. In nucleotides, the CDR3 is TGTGCCAGCAGCTTAGGGGAAGGAGCTTTCTTT. Translating it yields CASSLGEGAFF.

The sample holds one count of this clone. This chain links TRBV28 with TRBJ1-2; the D gene is possibly TRBD1 (5 bases). V lost 8 bases to trimming and J lost 8 bases, with 24 bases between them. Germline CDR1 MDHEN, CDR2 SYDVKM. The CDR3 is 15 amino acids. CDR3 sequence (DNA): TGTGCCAGCGACCTAAGGGGAGGGAACCGGTGGGGCTACACCTTC. Its translation: CASDLRGGNRWGYTF.

The J gene is TRBJ1-2, the V gene TRBV5-4; no reliable D call. Germline lookup yields CDR1 SGHNT and CDR2 YYREEE (reference sequence). The CDR3 has 14 residues. V was cut by 2 bases and J by 1 base, with 9 bases left in between. This chain's CDR3 is CASSFVGINYGYTF. The CDR3 DNA sequence: TGTGCCAGCAGCTTTGTAGGGATTAACTATGGCTACACCTTC.

This clone was detected only once. In nucleotides, the CDR3 is TGTGCCAGCAGTTTATTGGGTGGTGAAAAACTGTTTTTT. It yields the protein CASSLLGGEKLFF. J is TRBJ1-4 and V is TRBV28; the D is unclear. Per germline, CDR1 MDHEN and CDR2 SYDVKM. There are 13 residues in the CDR3. The germline V and J ends were trimmed by 1 base and 7 bases, with 7 bases remaining between them.

The rearrangement links TRBV7-8 to TRBJ1-6; D is possibly TRBD1 (6 bases). Germline CDR1 and CDR2: SGHVS and FQNEAQ. CDR3 size: 15 residues. V shed 7 bases and J shed 3 bases, with 13 bases lying between them. The CDR3 coding sequence is TGTGCCAGCACCCCACAGGGTGACTATAATTCACCCCTCCACTTT. Translating it yields CASTPQGDYNSPLHF.

The chain joins TRBV6-5 to TRBJ1-1, with a weak D call TRBD1 (5 bases). Germline V gives CDR1 MNHEY, CDR2 SVGAGI. The V gene lost 2 bases and the J gene lost 0 bases, with 13 bases spanning the gap. The CDR3 runs 16 residues. As DNA, the CDR3 is TGTGCCAGCAGTTACGTGCCGGGACGGATGAACACTGAAGCTTTCTTT. This sequence encodes CASSYVPGRMNTEAFF.

This chain uses TRBV4-1 with TRBJ1-6; TRBD1 might be the D (6 bases). The CDR3 totals 17 residues. Trimming shortened V by 2 bases and J by 8 bases, and 19 bases separated the two germline ends. Germline CDR1 reads MGHRA; CDR2 reads YSYEKL. The CDR3 spells CASSQIPLVRGDSPLHF. The CDR3 bases are TGCGCCAGCAGCCAAATACCCCTCGTCAGGGGTGATTCACCCCTCCACTTT.

The chain recombines TRBV11-3 with TRBJ2-7, with unresolved D. V was trimmed by 5 bases and J by 0 bases, leaving 14 bases between them. CDR3 length: 15 residues. The V gene's germline CDR1 is SGHNT and CDR2 YENEEA. The CDR3 loop reads CASSKNPPSSYEQYF. CDR3 coding DNA: TGTGCCAGCAGCAAAAACCCCCCGAGCTCCTACGAGCAGTACTTC.

The chain joins TRBV9 to TRBJ2-2; D unclear. V was cut by 4 bases and J by 1 base, with 8 bases left in between. This CDR3 has 14 residues. Germline V gives CDR1 SGDLS, CDR2 YYNGEE. The CDR3 sequence: CASSPRLNTGELFF. CDR3 nucleotide sequence: TGTGCCAGCAGCCCCCGACTGAACACCGGGGAGCTGTTTTTT. The full variable domain, its missing parts supplied by reference TRBV9 and TRBJ2-2, is DSGVTQTPKHLITATGQRVTLRCSPRSGDLSVYWYQQSLDQGLQFLIQYYNGEERAKGNILERFSAQQFPDLHSELNLSSLELGDSALYFCASSPRLNTGELFFGEGSRLTVL.

A few counts support this clone. The rearrangement links TRBV28 to TRBJ1-5, with TRBD1 matching over 11 bases. This CDR3 contains 16 residues. The germline CDR1 and CDR2 sequences are MDHEN and SYDVKM. After removal of 1 base from V and 5 bases from J, the junction contained 4 bases not matched to a gene. CDR3 sequence: CASSLSGTGGHQPQHF. Written as DNA, the CDR3 is TGTGCCAGCAGTTTATCAGGGACAGGGGGACATCAGCCCCAGCATTTT.

The CDR3 DNA sequence: TGTGCCAGCAGCCCAGTTCCCCGAGGGAACTATGGCTACACCTTC. Its protein is CASSPVPRGNYGYTF. The J gene is TRBJ1-2, the V gene TRBV3-1 (or the pseudogene TRBV3-2); D is ambiguous. The CDR3 has 15 amino acids. Germline V gene sequence: CDR1 LGHDT, CDR2 YNNKEL (reference sequence). Trimming left V 4 bases short and J 2 bases short, with 14 bases between.

The rearrangement links TRBV7-2 to TRBJ1-4; perhaps TRBD1 as D (5 bases). This CDR3 is built from 15 residues. Trimming left V 2 bases short and J 13 bases short, with 20 bases between. Germline CDR1 and CDR2: SGHTA and FQGNSA. Here the CDR3 DNA reads TGTGCCAGCAGCTTAAGGGGACCGAACGCGCAACGACTGTTTTTT. Protein: CASSLRGPNAQRLFF.

This chain joins TRBV5-1 and TRBJ2-1; 8 nucleotides align to TRBD1. CDR1 is SGHRS, CDR2 YFSETQ, per germline. The V gene end was trimmed by 0 bases and the J gene end by 3 bases; junction bases not matched to a gene: 2. The CDR3 totals 15 residues. In DNA form, the CDR3 reads TGCGCCAGCAGCTTGGATGGACAGGGCTACAATGAGCAGTTCTTC. Protein: CASSLDGQGYNEQFF.

V and J are TRBV30 and TRBJ2-1; 8 bases align to TRBD1. The V gene's germline CDR1 is GTSNPN and CDR2 SVGIG (reference sequence). The CDR3 is made up of 14 amino acids. V lost 5 bases and J lost 6; bases outside the gene matches: 9. The CDR3 nucleotides read TGTGCCTGGGTGGCCGGGACAGGCATCAATGAGCAGTTCTTC. The encoded protein is CAWVAGTGINEQFF.

This clone was seen a handful of times. The chain employs TRBV19 and TRBJ1-3; D is undetermined. Trimming cost V 8 bases and J 0 bases, with 11 bases left between them. The CDR3 spans 14 residues. CDR1 is LNHDA, CDR2 SQIVND, per germline (reference sequence). CDR3 in DNA: TGTGCCAGTTCCTCAGGATACTCTGGAAACACCATATATTTT. Translating it yields CASSSGYSGNTIYF. The variable domain in full, with the rest retrieved from reference TRBV19 and TRBJ1-3, is DGGITQSPKYLFRKEGQNVTLSCEQNLNHDAMYWYRQDPGQGLRLIYYSQIVNDFQKGDIAEGYSVSREKKESFPLTVTSAQKNPTAFYLCASSSGYSGNTIYFGEGSWLTVV.

The genes are TRBV7-9 and TRBJ2-7, with TRBD2 as a possible D gene (6 bases). Trimming removed 1 base at V and 2 bases at J, with 15 bases between. There are 16 residues in the CDR3. CDR1 is SEHNR and CDR2 is FQNEAQ in the germline V gene (reference sequence). Written as DNA, the CDR3 is TGTGCCAGCAGCTTAGTGGGGGACTCGAGGGCCTACGAGCAGTACTTC. It translates to CASSLVGDSRAYEQYF.

The J gene is TRBJ2-7, the V gene TRBV28; 8 bases are shared with TRBD2. The ends lost 7 bases at V and 5 bases at J; junction bases unmatched: 13. There are 15 residues in the CDR3. CDR1 is MDHEN, CDR2 SYDVKM, per germline. DNA of the CDR3: TGTGCCAGCACCTCGTTGGGCCGGGGGGGCCACGAGCAGTACTTC. This gives the protein CASTSLGRGGHEQYF. The full variable domain, completed using reference TRBV28 and TRBJ2-7, is DVKVTQSSRYLVKRTGEKVFLECVQDMDHENMFWYRQDPGLGLRLIYFSYDVKMKEKGDIPEGYSVSREKKERFSLILESASTNQTSMYLCASTSLGRGGHEQYFGPGTRLTVT.

CDR3 bases: TGTGCCAGCAGTATTCTCAGGGTTGAGGACACCATATATTTT. Protein product: CASSILRVEDTIYF. The V call is TRBV6-5, the J call TRBJ1-3; D perhaps matches TRBD1 (5 bases). CDR1 and CDR2 from the germline V gene are MNHEY and SVGAGI. V was pared by 5 bases and J by 8 bases, with 16 bases between. This CDR3 comprises 14 residues.

This clone was detected once. The genes are TRBV5-1 and TRBJ1-2, with D possibly being TRBD1 (5 bases). The ends were cut back, 4 bases at V and 6 bases at J, with 19 bases in the middle. The CDR3 has 15 residues. The germline V gene has CDR1 SGHRS and CDR2 YFSETQ. The CDR3 here is CASSPSTRDPHGYTF. The CDR3 DNA follows: TGCGCCAGCAGCCCGTCAACCCGGGACCCTCATGGCTACACCTTC.

The chain employs TRBV3-1 (or the pseudogene TRBV3-2) and TRBJ2-1, with 10 bases fitting TRBD1. With V trimmed by 2 bases and J by 8 bases, 18 bases remained unmatched. The CDR3 covers 19 residues. The germline gives CDR1 LGHDT, CDR2 YNNKEL (reference sequence). The CDR3 nucleotides are TGTGCCAGCAGCCAAATCGTCAACCCCGGGACAGGGGTTATGTATGAGCAGTTCTTC. Its translation: CASSQIVNPGTGVMYEQFF.

The chain couples TRBV4-3 to TRBJ2-3, with D perhaps assigned TRBD1 or TRBD2 (5 bases each). The CDR3 contains 17 residues. The germline gives CDR1 LGHNA, CDR2 YSLEER. The ends were cut back, 1 base at V and 0 bases at J, with 14 bases in the middle. For the CDR3, the DNA is TGCGCCAGCAGCCAAGTAGGCTGGGACCCTAGCACAGATACGCAGTATTTT. It yields the protein CASSQVGWDPSTDTQYF.

J is TRBJ1-1 and V is TRBV6-5; 8 bases map to TRBD1. V was pared by 2 bases and J by 5 bases, with 4 bases of the junction left unmatched. The CDR3 is made up of 14 amino acids. Germline values: CDR1 MNHEY, CDR2 SVGAGI. The CDR3: CASSYAGTGTEAFF. The CDR3 nucleotides are TGTGCCAGCAGTTACGCGGGGACAGGTACTGAAGCTTTCTTT.